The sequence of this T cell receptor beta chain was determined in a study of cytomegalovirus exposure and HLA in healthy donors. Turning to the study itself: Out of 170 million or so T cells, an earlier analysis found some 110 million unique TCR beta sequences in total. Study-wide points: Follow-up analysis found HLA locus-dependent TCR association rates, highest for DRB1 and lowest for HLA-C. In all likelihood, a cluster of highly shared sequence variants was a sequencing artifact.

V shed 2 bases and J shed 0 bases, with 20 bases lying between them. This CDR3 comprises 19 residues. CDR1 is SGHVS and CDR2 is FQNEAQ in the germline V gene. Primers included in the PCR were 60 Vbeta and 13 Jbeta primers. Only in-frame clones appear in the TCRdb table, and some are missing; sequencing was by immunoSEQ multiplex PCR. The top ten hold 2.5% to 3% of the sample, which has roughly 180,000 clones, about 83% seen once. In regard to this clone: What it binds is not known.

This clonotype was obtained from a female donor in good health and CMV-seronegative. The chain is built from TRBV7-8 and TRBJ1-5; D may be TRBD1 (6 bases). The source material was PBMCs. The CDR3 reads CASSLSALMTGYSNQPQHF. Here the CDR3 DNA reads TGTGCCAGCAGCTTATCAGCGCTCATGACAGGTTATAGCAATCAGCCCCAGCATTTT.